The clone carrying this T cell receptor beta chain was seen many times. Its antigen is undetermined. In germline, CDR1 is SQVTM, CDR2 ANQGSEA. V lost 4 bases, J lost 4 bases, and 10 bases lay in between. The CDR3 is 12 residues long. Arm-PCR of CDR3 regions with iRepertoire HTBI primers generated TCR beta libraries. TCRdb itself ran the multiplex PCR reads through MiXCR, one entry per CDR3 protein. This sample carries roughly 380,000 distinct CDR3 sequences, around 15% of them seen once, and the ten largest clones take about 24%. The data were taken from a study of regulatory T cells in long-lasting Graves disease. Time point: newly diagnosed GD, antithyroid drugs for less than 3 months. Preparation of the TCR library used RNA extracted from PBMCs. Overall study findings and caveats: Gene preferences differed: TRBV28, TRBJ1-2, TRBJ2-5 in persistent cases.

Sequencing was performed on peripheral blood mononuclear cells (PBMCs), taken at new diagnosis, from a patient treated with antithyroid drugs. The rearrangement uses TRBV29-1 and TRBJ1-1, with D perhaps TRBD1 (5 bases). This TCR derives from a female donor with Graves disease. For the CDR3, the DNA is TGCAGCGTTGGACAGCGAAGCACTGAAGCTTTCTTT. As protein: CSVGQRSTEAFF.